Following are 20 T cell receptor beta chains from one sample sequenced in a study of blood T cells in healthy people across ages. For the second PCR, which ran for 7 to 11 cycles, a sample-barcoded 5' primer and a J-beta primer mix were used. TCRdb analysed the 5' RACE reads with MiXCR anew, one entry per CDR3 protein. The table has 1.2 million to 1.5 million distinct CDR3 sequences, around 39% seen once. Input material: blood. The receptor set was obtained from a woman under 30 in good health.

This sequence joins TRBV20-1 and TRBJ1-2; D may be TRBD1 (5 bases). CDR1 and CDR2 from the germline V gene are DFQATT and SNEGSKA (reference sequence). This CDR3 contains 13 residues. The V gene lost 5 bases and the J gene lost 4 bases, with 14 bases spanning the gap. CDR3 nucleotide sequence: TGCAGTGCTGTACGGGGGGTGGGCTATGGCTACACCTTC. Protein sequence: CSAVRGVGYGYTF.

With regard to this clonotype: The junction departs from the called germline gene at one end, perhaps through a read error. The V gene is TRBV4-2, the J gene TRBJ2-7, with TRBD2 identical over 10 bases. CDR3 size: 17 residues. The germline CDR1 and CDR2 sequences are LGHNA and YNFKEQ. The CDR3 nucleotides are TGTACCAGCAGCCAAGTTTCTAGCGGGAGAATGTACAATGAGCAGTACTTC. Encoded protein: CTSSQVSSGRMYNEQYF.

This clonotype was seen a handful of times. The V call is TRBV5-1, the J call TRBJ2-1; no clear D gene. The V gene lost 4 bases and the J gene lost 8 bases, with 19 bases spanning the gap. Germline loops: CDR1 SGHRS, CDR2 YFSETQ. This CDR3 has 15 amino acids. CDR3 sequence: CASSSPDSQGHEQFF. For the CDR3, the DNA is TGCGCCAGCAGCAGCCCTGACTCCCAAGGCCATGAGCAGTTCTTC.

This clonotype was counted only a few times. The V and J genes are TRBV10-3 and TRBJ1-5, with a possible D match to TRBD1 (6 bases). CDR1 and CDR2 from the germline V gene are ENHRY and SYGVKD. The V gene lost 2 bases and the J gene lost 7 bases, with 12 bases spanning the gap. This CDR3 has 14 amino acids. CDR3 sequence: CAISEGGAHQPQHF. As DNA, the CDR3 is TGTGCCATCAGTGAGGGGGGGGCACACCAGCCCCAGCATTTT.

The chain is built from TRBV20-1 and TRBJ1-2; D remains ambiguous. The CDR3 consists of 13 residues. Trimming took off 6 bases at V and 2 bases at J, with 13 bases between the two ends. Looked up from germline, CDR1 is DFQATT and CDR2 is SNEGSKA (reference sequence). This CDR3 is CSAAPGYNYGYTF. CDR3 bases: TGCAGTGCGGCACCGGGATACAACTATGGCTACACCTTC.

This clonotype was seen more than once but under ten times. This chain uses TRBV7-9 with TRBJ2-5; the D gene could be TRBD1 or TRBD2 (5 bases each). The CDR3 sequence is 13 residues long. V gave up 6 bases and J gave up 5 bases, with 13 bases separating them. Germline loops: CDR1 SEHNR, CDR2 FQNEAQ (reference sequence). This CDR3 reads CASSLDEGETQYF. In DNA form, the CDR3 reads TGTGCCAGCAGTTTGGACGAGGGGGAGACCCAGTACTTC.

This clonotype was counted a few times. The chain couples TRBV11-2 to TRBJ2-5, with D perhaps matching TRBD1 or TRBD2 (7 bases each). The CDR3 runs to 16 residues. Between the trimmed V and J ends, which lost 7 bases and 4 bases, there was a span of 22 bases. The germline V gene has CDR1 SGHAT and CDR2 FQNNGV. In DNA form, the CDR3 reads TGTGCCAGCATGCCTCCTGGGAGGGGGCGAAGAGAGACCCAGTACTTC. Its protein is CASMPPGRGRRETQYF.

This chain connects TRBV7-2 to TRBJ2-1; 10 bases are a match to TRBD2. Germline V gene sequence: CDR1 SGHTA, CDR2 FQGNSA. J was trimmed by 9 bases and V by 6 bases; bases with no gene match: 14. CDR3 length equals 16 residues. CDR3 sequence (DNA): TGTGCCAGCAGGAAAGGGGGAGCGGGGGGGCCGGTTGAGCAGTTCTTC. The encoded protein is CASRKGGAGGPVEQFF.

CDR3 DNA sequence: TGTGCCAGCATCATAAAACAGGGGATCACTGAAGCTTTCTTT. As protein: CASIIKQGITEAFF. The chain employs TRBV5-6 and TRBJ1-1; 7 bases match TRBD1. The CDR3 is made up of 14 amino acids. J lost 4 bases, V lost 6 bases, and 9 bases had no gene match. Germline V CDR1 and CDR2: SGHDT, YYEEEE. Drawing the rest from reference TRBV5-6 and TRBJ1-1, the complete variable domain is DAGVTQSPTHLIKTRGQQVTLRCSPKSGHDTVSWYQQALGQGPQFIFQYYEEEERQRGNFPDRFSGHQFPNYSSELNVNALLLGDSALYLCASIIKQGITEAFFGQGTRLTVV.

V is TRBV10-3 and J is TRBJ2-3; 15 bases are shared with TRBD2. The V and J ends lost 5 bases and 4 bases, in that order; junction bases with no gene match: 7. Germline loops: CDR1 ENHRY, CDR2 SYGVKD. This CDR3 has 17 residues. The CDR3 DNA reads TGTGCCATCAGTTCTCGGACTAGCGGGGGGGGTTCAGATACGCAGTATTTT. This encodes CAISSRTSGGGSDTQYF.

J is TRBJ1-2 and V is TRBV28, with TRBD1 matching 7 bases. Germline V CDR1 and CDR2: MDHEN, SYDVKM. The CDR3 runs 14 residues. The ends lost 6 bases at V and 5 bases at J; junction bases unmatched: 9. CDR3 sequence reads: CASRTRQGGYGYTF. CDR3 sequence (DNA): TGTGCCAGCAGAACTAGACAGGGCGGGTATGGCTACACCTTC.

V usage is TRBV11-2 and J usage is TRBJ2-4, with 9 bases matching TRBD2. The J call may be mistaken, given a closer DNA end match to TRBJ2-7. The CDR3 consists of 14 residues. Germline V gene data show CDR1 as SGHAT and CDR2 as FQNNGV. DNA for the CDR3: TGTGCCAGCCGGTCGGCGGGAGGGTGGAACGAGCAGTACTTC. Translated: CASRSAGGWNEQYF.

V gene TRBV28 combines with J gene TRBJ1-5; 7 bases map to TRBD1. The CDR3 totals 13 residues. V dropped 7 bases and J dropped 3; count of bases not matched to a gene: 3. Per germline, CDR1 MDHEN and CDR2 SYDVKM. Here the CDR3 DNA reads TGTGCCAGCACGGGGACAGACAATCAGCCCCAGCATTTT. Protein: CASTGTDNQPQHF.

This clonotype was counted between two and nine times. The V and J genes are TRBV4-2 and TRBJ2-5, with 9 bases lining up with TRBD2. The J call may be incorrect, as the DNA end agrees better with TRBJ2-7. The CDR3 consists of 14 residues. Per the germline V gene, CDR1 is LGHNA and CDR2 is YNFKEQ. For the CDR3, the DNA is TGTGCCAGCAGCCAGAATAGCGGGAGAATCGAGCAGTACTTC. It translates to CASSQNSGRIEQYF.

This clonotype appeared a few times. The J gene is TRBJ2-4, the V gene TRBV5-6; TRBD2 is a possible D gene (6 bases). CDR3 length: 14 amino acids. Germline CDR1 is SGHDT and CDR2 is YYEEEE. Trimming pared 4 bases from V and 8 bases from J, leaving 16 bases between. CDR3 coding DNA: TGTGCCAGCAGCCTACGCGGGGTCAGGGACATTCAGTACTTC. Protein product: CASSLRGVRDIQYF.

This clonotype turned up a few times. The rearrangement links TRBV6-6 to TRBJ2-7, with a possible D match to TRBD1 (6 bases). Germline V gene sequence: CDR1 MNHNY, CDR2 SVGAGI (reference sequence). V shed 8 bases and J shed 3 bases, with 14 bases lying between them. This CDR3 is built from 13 residues. The CDR3 nucleotides read TGTGCCAGCGAGGATTCGGACAGCTACGAGCAGTACTTC. It translates to CASEDSDSYEQYF.

This rearrangement joins TRBV5-1 to TRBJ2-4, with D possibly TRBD1 on 6 matching bases. The J call is in doubt because the DNA end fits TRBJ2-5 better. The CDR3 contains 14 residues. Per germline, CDR1 SGHRS and CDR2 YFSETQ. CDR3 sequence reads: CASSLVAGDKTQYF. CDR3 in DNA: TGCGCCAGCAGCTTGGTGGCAGGGGATAAGACCCAGTACTTC.

The sample holds a few counts of this clonotype. The rearrangement uses TRBV27 and TRBJ1-1, with 12 bases identical to TRBD1. Losses at the gene ends were 6 bases for V and 6 bases for J; bases not matched to a gene: 8. The CDR3 runs 15 residues. The germline gives CDR1 MNHEY, CDR2 SMNVEV (reference sequence). The CDR3 DNA is TGTGCCAGCAGACCCGGGACAGGGGGCTGGTCTGAAGCTTTCTTT. Translated, it gives CASRPGTGGWSEAFF.

This clonotype was counted between two and nine times. In nucleotides, the CDR3 is TGTGCCATCAGTGAAGGGGCTCGCCTCGAGCAGTACTTC. It is translated as CAISEGARLEQYF. The V call is TRBV10-3, the J call TRBJ2-7, with D tentatively TRBD1 (5 bases). This CDR3 region has 13 residues. CDR1 is ENHRY, CDR2 SYGVKD, per germline. Trimming cost V 3 bases and J 6 bases, with 12 bases left between them.

This clonotype was found many times. The chain links TRBV20-1 to TRBJ2-7; D remains ambiguous. The V end was cut by 0 bases, the J end by 1 base, with 10 bases between. The CDR3 covers 14 residues. CDR1 and CDR2 (germline): DFQATT, SNEGSKA (reference sequence). CDR3 protein: CSARDPRRSYEQYF. The CDR3 coding sequence is TGCAGTGCTAGAGATCCCCGACGGTCCTACGAGCAGTACTTC.